This TCR beta chain was recorded in a study of patients and donors after allogeneic stem cell transplantation. TCRdb re-called the RT-PCR reads through MiXCR, storing one row per CDR3 protein. The table lists about 960,000 distinct CDR3 sequences, about a sixth of them singletons. The V gene's germline CDR1 is DFQATT and CDR2 SNEGSKA (reference sequence). V was cut by 3 bases and J by 0 bases, with 12 bases left in between. The CDR3 has 14 residues. This chain links TRBV20-1 with TRBJ2-7; possibly TRBD1 for D (6 bases). The clonotype comes from a human donor who was either an allogeneic HSCT recipient or a stem cell or donor lymphocyte infusion donor (not recorded which). It is not recorded whose cells these are; they may come from a transplant donor. Sequenced input: blood, either unsorted or a sorted T cell fraction (not recorded which). The CDR3 is CSASGQSGSYEQYF. The CDR3 region has the DNA TGCAGTGCTAGTGGACAGTCAGGCTCCTACGAGCAGTACTTC.